This TCR beta chain was documented in a study of regulatory and conventional T cells in RAG deficiency. Findings of the study overall: In Omenn syndrome, Treg and Tconv repertoires overlapped >85%. RAG-deficient patients showed markedly lower Shannon entropy and higher Simpson indices than control T-cell subsets.

Blood CD4+ CD25-high CD127-low regulatory T cells supplied the genomic DNA template. The CDR3 runs 16 residues. Germline V gives CDR1 KGHSH, CDR2 LQKENI. With 3 bases removed from V and 7 bases from J, the gap between germline ends came to 21 bases. The data were produced by immunoSEQ multiplex PCR, yet TCRdb's version contains in-frame clones alone and is incomplete. The sample includes about 12,000 clones, approximately 93% of them seen just once. A remark on this clone: Antigen unknown.

A further study also used this sample, focusing on regulatory T cells. From that study: The primer mix had 52 TRBV and 13 TRBJ primers.

The TCR was taken from a human donor in good health. The specimen sequenced was CD127- CD25+ CD4+ Tregs sorted from blood. The chain is built from TRBV18 and TRBJ2-5; D may be TRBD2 (7 bases). DNA for the CDR3: TGTGCCAGCTCACCTAGCGCGGGGGCTCTCCTCGGGACCCAGTACTTC. Translating gives CASSPSAGALLGTQYF.